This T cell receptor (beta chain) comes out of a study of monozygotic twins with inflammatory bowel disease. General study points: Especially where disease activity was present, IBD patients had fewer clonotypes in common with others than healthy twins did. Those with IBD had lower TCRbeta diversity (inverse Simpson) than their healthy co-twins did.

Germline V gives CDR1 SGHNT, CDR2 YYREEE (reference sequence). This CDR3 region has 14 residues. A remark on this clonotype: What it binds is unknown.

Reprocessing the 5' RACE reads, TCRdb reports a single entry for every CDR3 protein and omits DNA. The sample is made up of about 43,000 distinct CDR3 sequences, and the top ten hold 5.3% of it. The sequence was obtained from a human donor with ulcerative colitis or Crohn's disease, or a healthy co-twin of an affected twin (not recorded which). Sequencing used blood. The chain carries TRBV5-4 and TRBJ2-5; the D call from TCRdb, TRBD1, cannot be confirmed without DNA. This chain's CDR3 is CASSLDGPRETQYF.